This T cell receptor beta chain was obtained from a study of shared clonotypes between healthy human individuals. CDR1 SGHAT and CDR2 FQNNGV come from the germline V gene. Between the trimmed V and J ends, which lost 5 bases and 0 bases, there was a span of 14 bases. The CDR3 loop spans 15 amino acids. TCRdb keeps only in-frame clones here, not all; method: immunoSEQ multiplex PCR. This table has millions of clones, roughly 94% appearing once. The sequence came from a man aged 18 to 29 in good health. Source material: naive CD4+ T cells sorted from blood. Subset in this sample: CD45RA+ positively selected. J is TRBJ2-7 and V is TRBV11-2, with a possible D match to TRBD2 (6 bases). The CDR3, as DNA: TGTGCCAGCAGCCTACTTGACGGGAGCTCCTACGAGCAGTACTTC. Translated, it gives CASSLLDGSSYEQYF.